This T cell receptor (beta chain) was sequenced in a study of monozygotic twins with inflammatory bowel disease. Study observations and caveats: Among T cells, the various subtypes were not distinguishable. It was in IBD patients that TCRbeta diversity (inverse Simpson) was lower than in healthy co-twins. Immunosuppressive treatments differing between patients may have added repertoire variability.

UMIs containing a 6-nucleotide sample barcode were added via template switching. TCRdb reprocessed the 5' RACE reads and stores each CDR3 protein as one record, lacking DNA. This table lists roughly 320,000 distinct CDR3 sequences. For this clonotype: Its antigen is as yet unknown.

The CDR3 has 16 residues. Germline CDR1 DFQATT, CDR2 SNEGSKA (reference sequence). This chain joins TRBV20-1 and TRBJ1-3. Sequencing was done on a sample of blood. This TCR derives from a human donor with ulcerative colitis or Crohn's disease, or a healthy co-twin of an affected twin (not recorded which). The CDR3 reads CSARDVWGWSGNTIYF.